A selection of T cell receptor beta chains follows, all from one sample in a study of T cell responses to AZD1222 COVID-19 vaccine. The table came from immunoSEQ multiplex PCR; TCRdb's copy has only in-frame clones and leaves some out. The sample includes about 140,000 clones. Sequenced sample: peripheral blood. The receptor source for this set is an adult in good health. Both conserved end residues are part of each CDR3. The D gene is left open where the match is weak.

>-|14|TRBJ1-2|TRBV4-1
CASSQDPSNYGYTF
TGCGCCAGCAGCCAAGATCCGTCTAACTATGGCTACACCTTC
>TRBD1|18|TRBJ1-2|TRBV6-1
CASSEGKPGQGINYGYTF
TGTGCCAGCAGTGAAGGAAAGCCGGGACAGGGGATCAACTATGGCTACACCTTC
>TRBD2|17|TRBJ2-3|TRBV5-4
CASSSGLAGGPADTQYF
TGTGCCAGCAGCAGTGGACTAGCGGGGGGGCCCGCAGATACGCAGTATTTT
>-|15|TRBJ2-7|TRBV2
CASSEIWGREYEQYF
TGTGCCAGCAGTGAAATCTGGGGCAGGGAGTACGAGCAGTACTTC
>-|13|TRBJ1-2|TRBV27
CASSSGTFYGYTF
TGTGCCAGCAGCTCCGGGACATTCTATGGCTACACCTTC
>-|14|TRBJ1-1|TRBV6-5
CASSYDSLNTEAFF
TGTGCCAGCAGTTACGACAGCTTGAACACTGAAGCTTTCTTT
>-|14|TRBJ1-6|TRBV13
CASSLTGLDSPLHF
TGTGCCAGCAGCCTAACAGGGCTTGACTCACCCCTCCACTTT
>-|13|TRBJ1-1|TRBV19
CASSPQGETEAFF
TGTGCCAGTAGTCCCCAGGGAGAAACTGAAGCTTTCTTT
>-|10|TRBJ1-2|TRBV9
CASSVHGYTF
TGTGCCAGCAGCGTACACGGCTACACCTTC
>-|16|TRBJ1-6|TRBV6-1
CASSEGGYGDNSPLHF
TGTGCCAGCAGTGAAGGGGGTTATGGAGATAATTCACCCCTCCACTTT
>-|14|TRBJ2-7|TRBV7-6
CASSLGPRDDEQYF
TGTGCCAGCAGCTTAGGTCCCAGGGACGACGAGCAGTACTTC
>TRBD2|15|TRBJ2-1|TRBV30
CAWSAYSGGYNEQFF
TGTGCCTGGAGTGCTTATAGCGGGGGATACAATGAGCAGTTCTTC
>-|12|TRBJ1-2|TRBV6-5
CASSSLRDGYTF
TGTGCCAGCAGTTCCCTTCGCGACGGCTACACCTTC
>-|14|TRBJ1-3|TRBV5-5
CASSLYGSGNTIYF
TGTGCCAGCAGCTTGTACGGCTCTGGAAACACCATATATTTT
>TRBD2|15|TRBJ2-1|TRBV7-6
CASSPLAGGFNEQFF
TGTGCCAGCAGCCCTCTAGCGGGGGGCTTCAATGAGCAGTTCTTC
>TRBD1|14|TRBJ1-1|TRBV6-5
CASTAGQGLTEAFF
TGTGCCAGCACTGCGGGACAGGGACTAACTGAAGCTTTCTTT
>TRBD1|11|TRBJ1-2|TRBV10-1
CASSQGAHYTF
TGCGCCAGCAGCCAGGGGGCCCATTACACCTTC
>-|14|TRBJ1-2|TRBV7-2
CASSVTRIVYGYTF
TGTGCCAGCAGCGTGACAAGGATCGTCTATGGCTACACCTTC
>TRBD2|19|TRBJ2-3|TRBV7-3
CASSPGLAGGPASTDTQYF
TGTGCCAGCAGCCCGGGACTAGCGGGGGGTCCCGCTAGCACAGATACGCAGTATTTT
>TRBD2|15|TRBJ2-7|TRBV4-2
CASSQDQRGSYEQYF
TGTGCCAGCAGCCAAGATCAGCGGGGGAGCTACGAGCAGTACTTC
>-|14|TRBJ2-5|TRBV6-5
CASSPQAVGETQYF
TGTGCCAGCAGTCCCCAAGCGGTTGGGGAGACCCAGTACTTC
>TRBD1|16|TRBJ1-1|TRBV3-1/TRBV3-2
CASSHYDRGGNTEAFF
TGTGCCAGCAGCCATTATGACAGGGGGGGGAACACTGAAGCTTTCTTT
>-|13|TRBJ1-3|TRBV6-6
CASSSLEENTIYF
TGTGCCAGCAGTTCCCTGGAGGAAAACACCATATATTTT
>-|13|TRBJ1-1|TRBV7-2
CASSAPFGTEAFF
TGTGCCAGCAGCGCCCCCTTTGGTACTGAAGCTTTCTTT
>-|12|TRBJ1-6|TRBV6-5
CASGIIGSPLHF
TGTGCCAGCGGAATAATCGGTTCACCCCTCCACTTT
>-|13|TRBJ1-1|TRBV5-4
CASRRARGTEAFF
TGTGCCAGCAGGCGGGCCCGGGGTACTGAAGCTTTCTTT
>-|13|TRBJ1-5|TRBV7-3
CASSLDGNQPQHF
TGTGCCAGCAGCTTGGACGGCAATCAGCCCCAGCATTTT
>TRBD1|16|TRBJ1-2|TRBV10-3
CAISDGTGGRGYGYTF
TGTGCCATCAGTGACGGGACAGGGGGCCGCGGCTATGGCTACACCTTC
>-|16|TRBJ2-1|TRBV19
CASSGAIGGGSNEQFF
TGTGCCAGTAGTGGAGCGATTGGGGGGGGCAGCAATGAGCAGTTCTTC
>TRBD1|13|TRBJ2-7|TRBV29-1
CSGRTGGGYEQYF
TGCAGCGGGCGGACAGGGGGCGGTTACGAGCAGTACTTC
>-|13|TRBJ1-5|TRBV6-2/TRBV6-3
CASSRLDNQPQHF
TGTGCCAGCAGCAGACTTGACAATCAGCCCCAGCATTTT
>-|13|TRBJ1-5|TRBV29-1
CSARDGNNQPQHF
TGCAGCGCAAGGGACGGGAACAATCAGCCCCAGCATTTT